The 3 T cell receptor beta chains below come from one sample, sequenced in a study of cytomegalovirus exposure and HLA in healthy donors. The protocol was immunoSEQ multiplex PCR, while the TCRdb copy is restricted to in-frame clones and leaves out a portion. The sample consists of under 100,000 clones, 96% of them appearing once. The sample taken for sequencing was PBMCs. The receptors come from a young man in good health and CMV-seronegative.

The chain employs TRBV18 and TRBJ2-1; perhaps TRBD1 as D (5 bases). The CDR3 sequence is 16 residues long. Per the germline V gene, CDR1 is KGHSH and CDR2 is LQKENI. The germline V and J ends were trimmed by 0 bases and 3 bases, with 12 bases remaining between them. The CDR3 region is CASSPPGAPNYNEQFF. The DNA of the CDR3 is TGTGCCAGCTCACCACCAGGGGCCCCGAACTACAATGAGCAGTTCTTC.

The chain carries TRBV11-2 and TRBJ1-1; D possibly corresponds to TRBD1 (6 bases). There are 16 residues in the CDR3. Trimming pared 0 bases from V and 5 bases from J, leaving 16 bases between. Germline CDR1 and CDR2: SGHAT and FQNNGV. In DNA form, the CDR3 reads TGTGCCAGCAGCTTAGATCGGGGGGGGCGCAGGACTGAAGCTTTCTTT. Protein: CASSLDRGGRRTEAFF.

This chain links TRBV5-4 with TRBJ2-7, with TRBD1 as a possible D gene (6 bases). The CDR3 sequence is 13 residues long. Germline CDR1 SGHNT, CDR2 YYREEE (reference sequence). Trimming removed 3 bases at V and 1 base at J, with 8 bases between. The CDR3 DNA is TGTGCCAGCAGCTACGGACAGTCCTACGAGCAGTACGTC. Protein product: CASSYGQSYEQYV.